This TCR beta chain was sequenced in a study of T-cell reconstitution after alpha-beta-depleted transplantation in children. The CDR3 has 15 residues. V lost 5 bases and J lost 2; bases outside the gene matches: 4. Germline V gene sequence: CDR1 SNHLY, CDR2 FYNNEI. It was with unique molecular identifiers that the TCRbeta library was prepared. TCRdb fed the PCR reads into MiXCR, producing one record per CDR3 protein. Of more than 150,000 distinct CDR3 sequences in the sample, approximately 6.6% were seen once. Sequenced here: PBMCs from the stem cell graft donor, sampled from the stem cell graft. The V call is TRBV2, the J call TRBJ2-3; 10 nucleotides line up with TRBD2. The sequence came from a human donor who donated a stem cell graft to a child with Wiskott-Aldrich syndrome. The CDR3 sequence: CASSFLAGVTDTQYF. Written as DNA, the CDR3 is TGTGCCAGCAGTTTCCTAGCGGGAGTCACAGATACGCAGTATTTT. The variable domain in full, completed from reference TRBV2 and TRBJ2-3, reads EPEVTQTPSHQVTQMGQEVILRCVPISNHLYFYWYRQILGQKVEFLVSFYNNEISEKSEIFDDQFSVERPDGSNFTLKIRSTKLEDSAMYFCASSFLAGVTDTQYFGPGTRLTVL.